This TCR beta chain originates from a study of beta chain features in type 1 diabetes. Whole-study context: Across all samples, 100 million to 130 million sorted cells were examined.

This clone occurred many times. The antigen remains unidentified. Findings and caveats of the study: Compared to healthy donors, patients appeared to have naive, central memory and Treg TCRB repertoires that were more alike.

The CDR3 has 16 amino acids. cDNA synthesis used the whole RNA isolate, giving expressed TCRB sequences. The read count averaged around 3.5 million across naive, central memory and regulatory T cell samples. TCRdb's copy holds only in-frame clones and misses some; the assay was immunoSEQ multiplex PCR. The sample has about 620,000 clones, 15% to 19% seen once. The clonotype originates from a man younger than 35 in good health. Input material: naive CD4+ T cells from blood. V is TRBV21-1 and J is TRBJ2-6; TRBD2, as called in the table, went unchecked against the DNA. TRBV21-1 is a pseudogene. The CDR3 nucleotides read TGTGCCAGCAGCAATGGGGAGAAAACTGGGGCCAACGTCCTGACTTTC. Its protein product is CASSNGEKTGANVLTF.